This entry lists 8 T cell receptor beta chains sequenced from one sample in a study of patients and donors after allogeneic stem cell transplantation. TCRdb called the RT-PCR reads again in MiXCR, with one record for every CDR3 protein. The data contain about 160,000 distinct CDR3 sequences, approximately 35% of them singletons. The sample comprised blood, either unsorted or a sorted T cell fraction (not recorded which). Source of these receptors: a human donor who was either an allogeneic HSCT recipient or a stem cell or donor lymphocyte infusion donor (not recorded which). It is not recorded whose cells these are; they may come from a transplant donor.

This clonotype occurred a few times. The gene calls are TRBV24-1 and TRBJ1-5, with D perhaps TRBD1 (5 bases). Per germline, CDR1 KGHDR and CDR2 SFDVKD. Trimming stripped 2 bases from V and 7 bases from J, with 11 bases between. The CDR3 extends over 14 amino acids. CDR3 protein: CATSDSAWDQPQHF. CDR3 nucleotide sequence: TGTGCCACCAGTGATTCGGCCTGGGACCAGCCCCAGCATTTT.

This clonotype was found a few times. The rearrangement joins TRBV9 to TRBJ2-1; D is unclear. Looked up from germline, CDR1 is SGDLS and CDR2 is YYNGEE. Trimming cost V 0 bases and J 4 bases, with 20 bases left between them. The CDR3 is 18 residues long. CDR3 DNA: TGTGCCAGCAGCGTAGGGCAGTCCGTTTCGACCTTTTACAATGAGCAGTTCTTC. Its protein product is CASSVGQSVSTFYNEQFF. The whole variable domain, remainder taken from reference TRBV9 and TRBJ2-1, is DSGVTQTPKHLITATGQRVTLRCSPRSGDLSVYWYQQSLDQGLQFLIQYYNGEERAKGNILERFSAQQFPDLHSELNLSSLELGDSALYFCASSVGQSVSTFYNEQFFGPGTRLTVL.

The chain has TRBV27 and TRBJ1-2; TRBD1 matches 7 bases. Germline loops: CDR1 MNHEY, CDR2 SMNVEV (reference sequence). This CDR3 region has 14 residues. Trimming cost V 5 bases and J 4 bases; bases outside gene matches: 7. Here the CDR3 reads CASSRDGQVYGYTF. The CDR3 nucleotides read TGTGCCAGCAGTAGGGATGGACAGGTCTATGGCTACACCTTC.

On this clonotype: The junction departs from the called germline gene at one end, perhaps through a read error. CDR3 region: CASSEEGPYCYTF. Here the CDR3 DNA reads TGTGCCAGCAGTGAAGAGGGTCCCTATTGCTACACCTTC. The rearrangement links TRBV12-3 or TRBV12-4 to TRBJ1-2; unclear D gene. This CDR3 has 13 amino acids.

This clonotype has a handful of counts. The V and J genes are TRBV4-2 and TRBJ1-1; D is perhaps TRBD1 (5 bases). Germline V gene lookup returns CDR1 LGHNA and CDR2 YNFKEQ. Trimming shortened V by 1 base and J by 9 bases, and 9 bases separated the two germline ends. The CDR3 covers 12 residues. The CDR3 DNA is TGTGCCAGCAGCCAAGGGGGACTCCAAGCTTTCTTT. Translating it yields CASSQGGLQAFF.

DNA for the CDR3: TGTGCCAGTAGTATAGAGGCAAGCTCCTATAATTCACCCCTCCACTTT. As protein: CASSIEASSYNSPLHF. The V and J genes are TRBV19 and TRBJ1-6, with unresolved D. In germline, CDR1 is LNHDA, CDR2 SQIVND (reference sequence). V dropped 0 bases and J dropped 0 bases, with 6 bases sitting between them. The CDR3 is 16 amino acids.

This clonotype showed up just a few times. The chain uses TRBV29-1 and TRBJ1-2, with D maybe TRBD1 (6 bases). CDR1 and CDR2 from the germline V gene are SQVTM and ANQGSEA. This CDR3 contains 13 residues. V dropped 3 bases and J dropped 8 bases, with 16 bases sitting between them. The CDR3 DNA reads TGCAGCGTTGAGAGGGGGTCCGGACGGGGCTACACCTTC. Translated: CSVERGSGRGYTF.

This chain uses TRBV3-1 with TRBJ2-5; D is unclear. The V end was cut by 4 bases, the J end by 5 bases, with 14 bases between. Germline lookup yields CDR1 LGHDT and CDR2 YNNKEL (reference sequence). The CDR3 runs to 14 residues. Here the CDR3 DNA reads TGTGCCAGCAGCCGCCTTCTCCCATTTGAGACCCAGTACTTC. Protein sequence: CASSRLLPFETQYF.